This is a list of T cell receptor beta chains from one sample in a study of cytomegalovirus exposure and HLA in healthy donors. Here immunoSEQ multiplex PCR was the method, and the copy in TCRdb shows in-frame clones only, minus some. The table records about 190,000 clones, approximately 77% of them present only once. Input material: PBMCs. The receptors were sampled from a middle-aged man in good health and CMV-seropositive. CDR3s include the opening cysteine and the closing phenylalanine or tryptophan. Fields, in order: V gene, D gene, clone size, J gene, CDR3 protein, CDR3 DNA. A D gene is named only where the DNA matches it firmly. Clone sizes are given selectively: once, few, many, or a class where the clone is expanded.

v_gene: TRBV4-3
d_gene: .
abundance: .
j_gene: TRBJ2-2
CDR3aa: CASSQAWGPNTGELFF
CDR3nt: TGCGCCAGCAGCCAGGCCTGGGGGCCAAACACCGGGGAGCTGTTTTTT

v_gene: TRBV29-1
d_gene: TRBD1
abundance: .
j_gene: TRBJ2-7
CDR3aa: CSVEVDRGITYEQYF
CDR3nt: TGCAGCGTTGAAGTCGACAGGGGGATAACCTACGAGCAGTACTTC

v_gene: TRBV11-3
d_gene: TRBD1
abundance: .
j_gene: TRBJ2-2
CDR3aa: CASSPSRDRNSAGELFF
CDR3nt: TGTGCCAGCAGCCCCTCCCGGGACAGAAATTCGGCCGGGGAGCTGTTTTTT

v_gene: TRBV4-1
d_gene: TRBD2
abundance: .
j_gene: TRBJ2-1
CDR3aa: CASSPRGLADNEQFF
CDR3nt: TGCGCCAGCAGCCCAAGGGGACTAGCGGATAATGAGCAGTTCTTC

v_gene: TRBV5-6
d_gene: .
abundance: .
j_gene: TRBJ1-3
CDR3aa: CASSLSTASGNTIYF
CDR3nt: TGTGCCAGCAGCTTGTCTACAGCTTCTGGAAACACCATATATTTT

v_gene: TRBV30
d_gene: .
abundance: .
j_gene: TRBJ2-1
CDR3aa: CAWSVGERNEQFF
CDR3nt: TGTGCCTGGAGTGTTGGGGAGCGGAATGAGCAGTTCTTC

v_gene: TRBV11-2
d_gene: TRBD2
abundance: once
j_gene: TRBJ2-1
CDR3aa: CASSQGFREGHGEQFF
CDR3nt: TGTGCCAGCAGCCAGGGCTTTAGGGAGGGCCACGGTGAGCAGTTCTTC

v_gene: TRBV4-1
d_gene: .
abundance: .
j_gene: TRBJ1-1
CDR3aa: CASSQEFLRGQAFF
CDR3nt: TGCGCCAGCAGCCAAGAATTCCTCCGAGGCCAAGCTTTCTTT

v_gene: TRBV5-1
d_gene: TRBD1
abundance: .
j_gene: TRBJ2-7
CDR3aa: CASSDLRQGAYEQYF
CDR3nt: TGCGCCAGCAGCGACCTGAGACAGGGGGCATACGAGCAGTACTTC

v_gene: TRBV4-1
d_gene: TRBD2
abundance: .
j_gene: TRBJ2-3
CDR3aa: CASSQRLAGPAADTQYF
CDR3nt: TGCGCCAGCAGCCAGAGGCTAGCGGGGCCAGCCGCAGATACGCAGTATTTT

v_gene: TRBV19
d_gene: .
abundance: .
j_gene: TRBJ1-6
CDR3aa: CASSILSIGYNSPLHF
CDR3nt: TGTGCCAGTAGTATACTGTCAATCGGCTATAATTCACCCCTCCACTTT

v_gene: TRBV6-1
d_gene: TRBD1
abundance: few
j_gene: TRBJ2-3
CDR3aa: CASRRTGTTDTQYF
CDR3nt: TGTGCCAGCAGAAGGACAGGGACCACAGATACGCAGTATTTT

v_gene: TRBV23-1
d_gene: TRBD1
abundance: .
j_gene: TRBJ2-7
CDR3aa: CASSPPGQGFCEQYF
CDR3nt: TGCGCCAGCAGTCCCCCGGGACAGGGGTTTTGCGAGCAGTACTTC

v_gene: TRBV29-1
d_gene: .
abundance: .
j_gene: TRBJ2-5
CDR3aa: CSVENWGQGETQYF
CDR3nt: TGCAGCGTTGAAAATTGGGGGCAAGGAGAGACCCAGTACTTC

v_gene: TRBV9
d_gene: TRBD2
abundance: .
j_gene: TRBJ2-3
CDR3aa: CASSVASGGAHTDTQYF
CDR3nt: TGTGCCAGCAGCGTAGCTAGCGGGGGTGCCCACACAGATACGCAGTATTTT

v_gene: TRBV14
d_gene: .
abundance: once
j_gene: TRBJ2-7
CDR3aa: CASSQGGEQYF
CDR3nt: TGTGCCAGCAGCCAGGGGGGCGAGCAGTACTTC

v_gene: TRBV4-2
d_gene: .
abundance: once
j_gene: TRBJ1-4
CDR3aa: CASSPDSEKLFF
CDR3nt: TGTGCCAGCAGCCCTGACAGTGAAAAACTGTTTTTT

v_gene: TRBV4-1
d_gene: .
abundance: .
j_gene: TRBJ2-3
CDR3aa: CASSQVGRVTDTQYF
CDR3nt: TGCGCCAGCAGCCAAGTTGGCAGGGTCACAGATACGCAGTATTTT

v_gene: TRBV2
d_gene: .
abundance: .
j_gene: TRBJ1-1
CDR3aa: CASSPRQRNTEAFF
CDR3nt: TGTGCCAGCAGCCCACGACAGAGGAACACTGAAGCTTTCTTT

v_gene: TRBV4-1
d_gene: .
abundance: .
j_gene: TRBJ2-1
CDR3aa: CASSQDSVRGYNEQFF
CDR3nt: TGCGCCAGCAGCCAAGATTCGGTGCGGGGATACAATGAGCAGTTCTTC

v_gene: TRBV6-5
d_gene: TRBD2
abundance: .
j_gene: TRBJ2-3
CDR3aa: CASSYRGGGVADTQYF
CDR3nt: TGTGCCAGCAGTTACCGTGGGGGGGGTGTCGCAGATACGCAGTATTTT

v_gene: TRBV7-3
d_gene: TRBD1
abundance: .
j_gene: TRBJ1-1
CDR3aa: CASSQQGATEAFF
CDR3nt: TGTGCCAGCAGCCAACAGGGGGCCACTGAAGCTTTCTTT

v_gene: TRBV19
d_gene: .
abundance: .
j_gene: TRBJ1-5
CDR3aa: CASTRRRGDQPQHF
CDR3nt: TGTGCCAGTACCAGGCGGAGGGGAGATCAGCCCCAGCATTTT

v_gene: TRBV19
d_gene: TRBD2
abundance: .
j_gene: TRBJ2-2
CDR3aa: CASSIPLTVLAGVTGELFF
CDR3nt: TGTGCCAGTAGTATTCCTCTGACGGTCCTAGCGGGAGTGACCGGGGAGCTGTTTTTT

v_gene: TRBV28
d_gene: TRBD2
abundance: .
j_gene: TRBJ2-2
CDR3aa: CASSAHSGRGTGELFF
CDR3nt: TGTGCCAGCAGTGCCCATAGCGGGAGAGGGACCGGGGAGCTGTTTTTT

v_gene: TRBV5-1
d_gene: TRBD1
abundance: .
j_gene: TRBJ1-5
CDR3aa: CASSWGTGTNQPQHF
CDR3nt: TGCGCCAGCAGCTGGGGGACAGGGACCAATCAGCCCCAGCATTTT

v_gene: TRBV2
d_gene: TRBD2
abundance: .
j_gene: TRBJ2-3
CDR3aa: CASSEWLAGKDTQYF
CDR3nt: TGTGCCAGCAGTGAGTGGCTAGCGGGAAAGGATACGCAGTATTTT

v_gene: TRBV5-1
d_gene: .
abundance: .
j_gene: TRBJ1-1
CDR3aa: CASSLDLGPDEAFF
CDR3nt: TGCGCCAGCAGCTTGGACCTGGGCCCAGATGAAGCTTTCTTT

v_gene: TRBV28
d_gene: .
abundance: .
j_gene: TRBJ2-7
CDR3aa: CASSLHYRSEQYF
CDR3nt: TGTGCCAGCAGTTTACACTACAGGTCCGAGCAGTACTTC

v_gene: TRBV7-8
d_gene: TRBD1
abundance: .
j_gene: TRBJ2-7
CDR3aa: CASSLVQGDYEQYF
CDR3nt: TGTGCCAGCAGCTTAGTACAGGGGGACTACGAGCAGTACTTC

v_gene: TRBV4-1
d_gene: TRBD1
abundance: .
j_gene: TRBJ1-6
CDR3aa: CASSQGQGQYSPLHF
CDR3nt: TGCGCCAGCAGCCAAGGACAGGGACAGTATTCACCCCTCCACTTT

v_gene: TRBV5-5
d_gene: .
abundance: .
j_gene: TRBJ2-2
CDR3aa: CASSPGSGELFF
CDR3nt: TGTGCCAGCAGCCCGGGATCCGGGGAGCTGTTTTTT

v_gene: TRBV2
d_gene: .
abundance: .
j_gene: TRBJ1-6
CDR3aa: CASSGTNSPLHF
CDR3nt: TGTGCCAGCAGTGGGACAAATTCACCCCTCCACTTT

v_gene: TRBV5-1
d_gene: TRBD1
abundance: once
j_gene: TRBJ1-2
CDR3aa: CASSLDPQGANGYTF
CDR3nt: TGCGCCAGCAGCTTGGACCCTCAGGGGGCAAATGGCTACACCTTC

v_gene: TRBV10-2
d_gene: .
abundance: .
j_gene: TRBJ2-7
CDR3aa: CASSDVPGSSYEQYF
CDR3nt: TGCGCCAGCAGTGATGTGCCAGGAAGCTCCTACGAGCAGTACTTC

v_gene: TRBV9
d_gene: TRBD2
abundance: once
j_gene: TRBJ2-1
CDR3aa: CASSVSGRGSFEQFF
CDR3nt: TGTGCCAGCAGCGTCTCCGGGAGGGGTTCTTTTGAGCAGTTCTTC

v_gene: TRBV5-6
d_gene: .
abundance: .
j_gene: TRBJ2-7
CDR3aa: CASSLPPVHEQYF
CDR3nt: TGTGCCAGCAGCTTGCCGCCGGTCCACGAGCAGTACTTC

v_gene: TRBV7-7
d_gene: TRBD2
abundance: .
j_gene: TRBJ2-5
CDR3aa: CASSMGLAGGPETQYF
CDR3nt: TGTGCCAGCAGCATGGGACTAGCGGGGGGGCCTGAGACCCAGTACTTC

v_gene: TRBV2
d_gene: TRBD1
abundance: .
j_gene: TRBJ2-7
CDR3aa: CASSRDREHEQYF
CDR3nt: TGTGCCAGCTCCCGGGACAGGGAACACGAGCAGTACTTC

v_gene: TRBV27
d_gene: .
abundance: .
j_gene: TRBJ2-1
CDR3aa: CASSPAAGWYNEQFF
CDR3nt: TGTGCCAGCAGCCCGGCGGCAGGGTGGTACAATGAGCAGTTCTTC

v_gene: TRBV7-7
d_gene: TRBD2
abundance: .
j_gene: TRBJ2-7
CDR3aa: CASSTERAGLTEQYF
CDR3nt: TGTGCCAGCTCGACAGAGAGAGCGGGACTAACCGAGCAGTACTTC

v_gene: TRBV4-2
d_gene: .
abundance: .
j_gene: TRBJ1-6
CDR3aa: CASSSEAQGAYNSPLHF
CDR3nt: TGTGCCAGCAGCTCAGAAGCACAGGGAGCGTATAATTCACCCCTCCACTTT

v_gene: TRBV7-6
d_gene: TRBD1
abundance: .
j_gene: TRBJ1-5
CDR3aa: CASNPEGAYQPQHF
CDR3nt: TGTGCCAGCAACCCAGAGGGGGCATATCAGCCCCAGCATTTT

v_gene: TRBV29-1
d_gene: .
abundance: .
j_gene: TRBJ1-1
CDR3aa: CSVERVLGSRGGTEAFF
CDR3nt: TGCAGCGTTGAAAGGGTCTTAGGCAGCCGGGGAGGCACTGAAGCTTTCTTT

v_gene: TRBV7-9
d_gene: .
abundance: .
j_gene: TRBJ1-1
CDR3aa: CASSLDWRGADTEAFF
CDR3nt: TGTGCCAGCAGCTTAGATTGGCGGGGGGCTGACACTGAAGCTTTCTTT

v_gene: TRBV18
d_gene: .
abundance: .
j_gene: TRBJ1-4
CDR3aa: CASSPGGGEKLFF
CDR3nt: TGTGCCAGCTCACCAGGCGGTGGGGAAAAACTGTTTTTT

v_gene: TRBV4-2
d_gene: .
abundance: .
j_gene: TRBJ2-2
CDR3aa: CASSPRDSYTGELFF
CDR3nt: TGTGCCAGCAGCCCCCGGGACTCCTACACCGGGGAGCTGTTTTTT

v_gene: TRBV6-5
d_gene: TRBD1
abundance: .
j_gene: TRBJ2-5
CDR3aa: CASSDRGRRETQYF
CDR3nt: TGTGCCAGCAGTGACAGGGGACGTCGAGAGACCCAGTACTTC

v_gene: TRBV4-1
d_gene: .
abundance: .
j_gene: TRBJ2-1
CDR3aa: CASSLYNFNEQFF
CDR3nt: TGCGCCAGCAGCCTATATAATTTCAATGAGCAGTTCTTC

v_gene: TRBV11-2
d_gene: TRBD1
abundance: few
j_gene: TRBJ2-7
CDR3aa: CASSPKGAGYRSSYEQYF
CDR3nt: TGTGCCAGCAGCCCCAAGGGGGCAGGCTATAGGAGCTCCTACGAGCAGTACTTC